This TCR beta chain is drawn from a study of cytomegalovirus exposure and HLA in healthy donors. Study-level results: Earlier analysis looked at TCR beta V segments, and most were productive about 87% or about 30% of the time.

Points on this clone: Its antigen remains unidentified.

PCR employed 60 Vbeta and 13 Jbeta primers. Sequencing used immunoSEQ multiplex PCR; TCRdb keeps in-frame clones, though not all of them. The table shows 150,000 to 200,000 clones, with about four fifths occurring only once. Germline assignment: CDR1 SGHAT and CDR2 FQNNGV. Trimming at V came to 8 bases and at J to 0 bases, leaving 4 bases not matched to a gene. The CDR3 is 15 residues long. The origin of this receptor is a man aged 35-49 years in good health and CMV-seropositive. The sequenced sample consisted of PBMCs. J is TRBJ2-6 and V is TRBV11-2; 7 positions match TRBD1. DNA of the CDR3: TGTGCCAGCCAGAACAGGGGCTCTGGGGCCAACGTCCTGACTTTC. Protein: CASQNRGSGANVLTF.